The source of this T cell receptor beta chain is a study of OX40 agonist ivuxolimab in advanced cancers. This CDR3 comprises 13 residues. Deletions cut 6 bases from V and 5 bases from J, with 13 bases between. Germline CDR1 reads LNHDA; CDR2 reads SQIVND (reference sequence). The assay was immunoSEQ multiplex PCR, and TCRdb's table has in-frame clones only and misses some. Of around 33,000 clones in the sample, about four fifths were seen once. Findings and caveats of the study: Both blood CD4+ and CD8+ T cells showed clonal growth by week 6 at 0.1 to 3.0 mg/kg. Among expanded peripheral T cells, antigen specificity went undetermined. Fewer expanded clones were found on average in CD4+ than in CD8+ T cells.

With respect to this clone: Its antigen remains unknown.

The material was CD4+ or CD8+ T cells sorted from blood, obtained in a trial of the OX40 agonist ivuxolimab. The source of this sequence is an adult with an advanced solid tumor such as melanoma, head and neck, liver or kidney cancer. The V and J genes are TRBV19 and TRBJ1-1; the D gene is possibly TRBD1 (6 bases). CDR3 residues: CASSLGRGTEAFF. In DNA, the CDR3 is TGTGCCAGTAGCCTGGGTAGGGGGACTGAAGCTTTCTTT.